Following are 8 T cell receptor beta chains from one sample sequenced in a study of tumor-infiltrating lymphocytes in localized non-small cell lung cancer. TCRdb keeps only in-frame clones here, not all; method: immunoSEQ multiplex PCR. The top ten clones hold 15% to 20% of a sample with some 15,000 clones, roughly four fifths of them seen once. The specimen was lung tumor tissue. Receptor source: a human donor with non-small cell lung cancer.

V gene TRBV27 combines with J gene TRBJ2-7, with D hard to call. Germline V lookup: CDR1 MNHEY, CDR2 SMNVEV (reference sequence). Trimming cost V 5 bases and J 4 bases, with 12 bases left between them. This CDR3 spans 13 amino acids. The CDR3 nucleotides read TGTGCCAGCAGTACCCTGGGCTCTTACGAGCAGTACTTC. The encoded protein is CASSTLGSYEQYF.

This clone was seen more than once but under ten times. The CDR3 does not end in the conserved phenylalanine or tryptophan, so this is likely a read error. The limits of the CDR3 on the DNA are not certain, so only TCRdb's listed CDR3 is given. This chain links TRBV11-3 with TRBJ2-7; the table's D call, TRBD1, was not checked against the DNA. The length of the CDR3 is 9 amino acids, counting both ends. The germline gives CDR1 SGHNT, CDR2 YENEEA. The CDR3 reads CASSLGPPS.

V usage is TRBV5-1 and J usage is TRBJ2-5; TRBD2 aligns across 9 bases. This CDR3 has 16 amino acids. With 4 bases clipped from V and 4 bases from J, the junction kept 11 bases outside the gene matches. Germline CDR1 SGHRS, CDR2 YFSETQ. The CDR3 sequence is CASSVSAGGGGETQYF. DNA of the CDR3: TGCGCCAGCAGCGTTTCAGCTGGCGGGGGGGGAGAGACCCAGTACTTC.

In this sample, this clone turned up a few times. The chain carries TRBV9 and TRBJ1-6; 9 bases match TRBD1. The V gene's germline CDR1 is SGDLS and CDR2 YYNGEE. This CDR3 is built from 14 residues. V dropped 4 bases and J dropped 14; count of bases not matched to a gene: 10. The CDR3 nucleotides read TGTGCCAGCAGCCCGGGACAGGGACTCTTCACCCTCCACTTT. The encoded protein is CASSPGQGLFTLHF.

This clone was found once. V and J are TRBV20-1 and TRBJ2-7; the D gene is possibly TRBD1 (7 bases). From germline, CDR1 is DFQATT and CDR2 SNEGSKA (reference sequence). The CDR3 covers 10 residues. Trimming pared 6 bases from V and 7 bases from J, leaving 10 bases between. The CDR3, as DNA: TGCAGTGCCCAGGGGGGTGAGCAGTACTTC. Residues: CSAQGGEQYF.

The chain is built from TRBV19 and TRBJ1-6; no definite D call. Trimming shortened V by 1 base and J by 6 bases, and 7 bases separated the two germline ends. CDR3 size: 14 residues. Per the germline V gene, CDR1 is LNHDA and CDR2 is SQIVND (reference sequence). In nucleotides, the CDR3 is TGTGCCAGTAGTATAGGTCTTCTTAATTCACCCCTCCACTTT. Encoded protein: CASSIGLLNSPLHF.

There are a few counts of this clone. This chain connects TRBV10-3 to TRBJ2-3; 16 bases align to TRBD2. The V and J ends lost 0 bases and 3 bases, in that order; junction bases with no gene match: 12. CDR3 length: 21 amino acids. Germline CDR1 ENHRY, CDR2 SYGVKD. In DNA form, the CDR3 reads TGTGCCATCAGTGAGTCGGGACTAGCGGGAGGGTGGAAATGGGTAACAGATACGCAGTATTTT. This encodes CAISESGLAGGWKWVTDTQYF.

V gene TRBV7-9 combines with J gene TRBJ1-2, with 7 bases aligning to TRBD1. With V trimmed by 7 bases and J by 1 base, 6 bases remained unmatched. The CDR3 has 14 residues. The germline V gene has CDR1 SEHNR and CDR2 FQNEAQ (reference sequence). This chain's CDR3 is CASTPTGSNYGYTF. Written as DNA, the CDR3 is TGTGCCAGCACCCCGACAGGGAGTAACTATGGCTACACCTTC.